This T cell receptor (beta chain) was profiled in a study of cytomegalovirus exposure and HLA in healthy donors. PCR used 60 Vbeta primers and 13 Jbeta primers. Profiling relied on immunoSEQ multiplex PCR, and the TCRdb table lists in-frame clones only, not all of them. This sample has under 100,000 clones; 65% to 80% occur once, and the top ten carry roughly 16%. This clone was counted a few times. This CDR3 region has 11 residues. Trimming removed 0 bases from V and 15 bases from J; junction bases left unmatched: 2. Looked up from germline, CDR1 is LNHNV and CDR2 is YYDKDF (reference sequence). The receptor comes from a woman in her 50s in good health and CMV-seropositive. Sequenced input: PBMCs. V and J are TRBV15 and TRBJ2-1, with 7 positions matching TRBD2. The CDR3 coding sequence is TGTGCCACCAGCAGAGACGGGAGGTGGTTCTTC. Protein: CATSRDGRWFF.